These 27 T cell receptor beta chains were all obtained from the same sample, sequenced in a study of T cell changes during pregnancy in multiple sclerosis. Data came from immunoSEQ multiplex PCR; TCRdb stores just in-frame clones and leaves some out. The sample shows about 80,000 clones, roughly 94% of them seen only once. The sequenced sample was peripheral blood, obtained before pregnancy. Receptors originate from a female donor with multiple sclerosis, enrolled in a pregnancy study.

This sequence joins TRBV18 and TRBJ1-4, with D perhaps matching TRBD1 (5 bases). The germline V gene encodes CDR1 KGHSH and CDR2 LQKENI. The CDR3 sequence is 14 residues long. Trimming removed 2 bases from V and 7 bases from J, with 11 bases in between. The CDR3 spells CASSPRQGSEKLFF. The CDR3 coding sequence is TGTGCCAGCTCACCAAGGCAGGGTAGTGAAAAACTGTTTTTT. Looking up the rest from reference TRBV18 and TRBJ1-4 gives the full variable domain: NAGVMQNPRHLVRRRGQEARLRCSPMKGHSHVYWYRQLPEEGLKFMVYLQKENIIDESGMPKERFSAEFPKEGPSILRIQQVVRGDSAAYFCASSPRQGSEKLFFGSGTQLSVL.

This chain joins TRBV4-1 and TRBJ1-5; no clear D. Germline V lookup: CDR1 MGHRA, CDR2 YSYEKL. V gave up 3 bases and J gave up 4 bases, with 13 bases separating them. The CDR3 sequence is 15 residues long. The CDR3 is CASSHVGGGNQPQHF. CDR3 DNA sequence: TGCGCCAGCAGCCACGTAGGAGGCGGTAATCAGCCCCAGCATTTT.

V usage is TRBV5-4 and J usage is TRBJ2-2, with D possibly matching TRBD1 (6 bases). Germline V gene data show CDR1 as SGHNT and CDR2 as YYREEE (reference sequence). V was trimmed by 4 bases and J by 3 bases, leaving 13 bases between them. This CDR3 contains 15 residues. The CDR3 loop reads CASSDGQLHTGELFF. Written as DNA, the CDR3 is TGTGCCAGCAGCGACGGACAGCTTCACACCGGGGAGCTGTTTTTT.

A few counts support this clone. The V call is TRBV5-8, the J call TRBJ1-2; no clear D gene. The germline V and J ends were trimmed by 4 bases and 4 bases, with 8 bases remaining between them. Per the germline V gene, CDR1 is SGHTS and CDR2 is YDEGEE. The CDR3 has 12 amino acids. The CDR3 nucleotides are TGTGCCAGCAGCGAAGGAGGCTATGGCTACACCTTC. Translated: CASSEGGYGYTF.

The chain links TRBV5-5 to TRBJ1-1; 8 bases line up with TRBD1. The V gene end was trimmed by 2 bases and the J gene end by 3 bases; junction bases not matched to a gene: 12. In germline, CDR1 is SGHKS, CDR2 YYEKEE (reference sequence). The CDR3 is 17 residues long. CDR3 sequence: CASSFLDRALEDTEAFF. The CDR3 nucleotides are TGTGCCAGCAGCTTTTTGGACAGGGCCCTGGAGGACACTGAAGCTTTCTTT.

This chain links TRBV18 with TRBJ1-2, with a weak D call TRBD1 (5 bases). Germline V gene data show CDR1 as KGHSH and CDR2 as LQKENI. This CDR3 comprises 14 residues. The germline V and J ends were trimmed by 1 base and 1 base, with 7 bases remaining between them. Here the CDR3 reads CASSPLDSNYGYTF. The CDR3 bases are TGTGCCAGCTCACCACTTGACAGTAACTATGGCTACACCTTC.

The chain carries TRBV19 and TRBJ1-5; D perhaps matches TRBD1 (6 bases). The V and J ends lost 5 bases and 0 bases respectively, with 14 bases between them. Germline values: CDR1 LNHDA, CDR2 SQIVND (reference sequence). The CDR3 loop spans 16 amino acids. The CDR3 loop is CASSADRPHSNQPQHF. CDR3 DNA: TGTGCCAGTAGTGCCGACAGGCCGCATAGCAATCAGCCCCAGCATTTT.

The chain has TRBV11-2 and TRBJ2-7; 8 bases map to TRBD1. The J segment lost 2 bases and the V segment lost 6 bases, leaving 6 bases of the junction unmatched. Germline V CDR1 and CDR2: SGHAT, FQNNGV. The CDR3 is 14 residues long. CDR3 loop: CASSYDRGAYEQYF. The CDR3 DNA is TGTGCCAGCAGTTACGACAGGGGTGCCTACGAGCAGTACTTC.

The rearrangement uses TRBV14 and TRBJ2-1, with 8 bases matching TRBD1. The CDR3 extends over 17 amino acids. V trimming: 4 bases; J trimming: 2 bases; junction bases outside the gene matches: 10. Germline values: CDR1 SGHDN, CDR2 FVKESK. CDR3 DNA sequence: TGTGCCAGCAGCCGAGATAACAGGGGGGTAACCTACAATGAGCAGTTCTTC. Translation gives CASSRDNRGVTYNEQFF.

The J gene is TRBJ1-5, the V gene TRBV2, with D unresolved. Germline V CDR1 and CDR2: SNHLY, FYNNEI. The CDR3 is 12 residues long. Deletions cut 7 bases from V and 1 base from J, with 5 bases between. CDR3 sequence (DNA): TGTGCCAGCACAGGAAGCAATCAGCCCCAGCATTTT. Protein product: CASTGSNQPQHF.

The rearrangement joins TRBV5-4 to TRBJ2-3, with 7 bases matching TRBD1. This CDR3 contains 16 residues. The germline V gene has CDR1 SGHNT and CDR2 YYREEE (reference sequence). V was clipped by 4 bases and J by 2 bases; unmatched bases: 10. CDR3 DNA: TGTGCCAGCAGCCCGACGACAGGGAAGACCACAGATACGCAGTATTTT. It encodes CASSPTTGKTTDTQYF.

The chain links TRBV5-6 to TRBJ1-1; D is possibly TRBD1 (6 bases). Between the trimmed V and J ends, which lost 2 bases and 4 bases, there was a span of 12 bases. Germline V gene lookup returns CDR1 SGHDT and CDR2 YYEEEE. The CDR3 sequence is 14 residues long. Here the CDR3 reads CASSFRGEVTEAFF. CDR3 sequence (DNA): TGTGCCAGCAGCTTCAGGGGAGAGGTCACTGAAGCTTTCTTT.

The chain couples TRBV19 to TRBJ2-2; possible D gene TRBD2, 5 bases. Germline-derived CDR1 and CDR2 are LNHDA and SQIVND (reference sequence). V lost 0 bases and J 6 bases, leaving 11 bases between the germline ends. This CDR3 contains 15 residues. The CDR3 bases are TGTGCCAGTAGTATAGATCGTGAGGGAGCCGGGGAGCTGTTTTTT. It translates to CASSIDREGAGELFF.

This clone was detected only once. V and J are TRBV9 and TRBJ1-1; a possible D gene is TRBD1 (6 bases). The CDR3 length is 15 residues. V was cut by 4 bases and J by 1 base, with 14 bases left in between. Germline V gives CDR1 SGDLS, CDR2 YYNGEE. As DNA, the CDR3 is TGTGCCAGCAGCACCCAGGGGTCAGGGAACACTGAAGCTTTCTTT. Translating it yields CASSTQGSGNTEAFF.

The chain couples TRBV5-8 to TRBJ1-5; unclear D gene. This CDR3 contains 17 residues. Trimming cost V 4 bases and J 2 bases, with 19 bases left between them. Germline V CDR1 and CDR2: SGHTS, YDEGEE. In DNA form, the CDR3 reads TGTGCCAGCAGCCGGGAAGTGGCCCCAGGCCGCAATCAGCCCCAGCATTTT. Its translation is CASSREVAPGRNQPQHF.

The chain couples TRBV19 to TRBJ1-2, with D possibly matching TRBD1 (6 bases). V was pared by 5 bases and J by 3 bases, with 13 bases between. Germline assignment: CDR1 LNHDA and CDR2 SQIVND (reference sequence). The CDR3 contains 14 residues. The CDR3 bases are TGTGCCAGTAGTGAACTCGGACAGTACTATGGCTACACCTTC. Encoded protein: CASSELGQYYGYTF.

The chain links TRBV6-5 to TRBJ1-3; D unresolved. V lost 4 bases, J lost 0 bases, and 4 bases lay in between. The CDR3 length is 13 residues. Germline V lookup: CDR1 MNHEY, CDR2 SVGAGI. As DNA, the CDR3 is TGTGCCAGCAGTTTGAGCTCTGGAAACACCATATATTTT. Translated: CASSLSSGNTIYF.

The chain carries TRBV11-3 and TRBJ2-2; no reliable D call. Per germline, CDR1 SGHNT and CDR2 YENEEA. The CDR3 consists of 15 residues. V shed 5 bases and J shed 4 bases, with 14 bases lying between them. CDR3 DNA: TGTGCCAGCAGCGCGCCTTCTAGTGGCACCGGGGAGCTGTTTTTT. It is translated as CASSAPSSGTGELFF.

The chain uses TRBV7-3 and TRBJ1-1; possibly TRBD1 for D (6 bases). The V gene lost 4 bases and the J gene lost 1 base, with 7 bases spanning the gap. CDR1 is SGHTA and CDR2 is FQGTGA in the germline V gene. CDR3 length equals 13 residues. CDR3 nucleotide sequence: TGTGCCAGCAGCTCGGGACAGAACACTGAAGCTTTCTTT. This sequence encodes CASSSGQNTEAFF.

This chain joins TRBV6-5 and TRBJ2-6; 8 bases agree with TRBD1. CDR1 and CDR2 (germline): MNHEY, SVGAGI. V lost 2 bases, J lost 13 bases, and 13 bases stayed unmatched. CDR3 size: 16 residues. The CDR3 nucleotides are TGTGCCAGCAGTTACCTGGGGACAGGCAACTTGGGGGTCCTGACTTTC. Residues: CASSYLGTGNLGVLTF.

For the CDR3, the DNA is TGTGCCAGTAACGTCCGCCGACTAGCGGGGGGGCCAGGAACCGGGGAGCTGTTTTTT. Translation gives CASNVRRLAGGPGTGELFF. This rearrangement joins TRBV19 to TRBJ2-2, with 14 bases aligning to TRBD2. Trimming took 7 bases from V and 5 from J; bases not matched to a gene: 15. The CDR3 is made up of 19 amino acids. Germline V gene data show CDR1 as LNHDA and CDR2 as SQIVND (reference sequence).

The V and J genes are TRBV6-5 and TRBJ2-7; 9 positions agree with TRBD1. CDR3 length: 14 residues. The germline V gene encodes CDR1 MNHEY and CDR2 SVGAGI. J gave up 4 bases and V 2 bases, and 3 bases lay outside the gene matches. The CDR3 spells CASSYGTGRYEQYF. CDR3 nucleotides: TGTGCCAGCAGTTACGGGACAGGGAGGTACGAGCAGTACTTC.

This chain uses TRBV6-1 with TRBJ1-1, with 8 bases lining up with TRBD1. The V and J ends lost 7 bases and 4 bases, in that order; junction bases with no gene match: 2. The CDR3 extends over 12 amino acids. The germline V gene encodes CDR1 MNHNS and CDR2 SASEGT. DNA of the CDR3: TGTGCCAGCACAACAGGGGGCACTGAAGCTTTCTTT. Its translation is CASTTGGTEAFF.

The genes are TRBV6-6 and TRBJ2-2; D unclear. The CDR3 is made up of 11 amino acids. Trimming pared 10 bases from V and 8 bases from J, leaving 11 bases between. Germline V gene data show CDR1 as MNHNY and CDR2 as SVGAGI (reference sequence). Written as DNA, the CDR3 is TGTGCCACCTCGCTACCTGGGGAGCTGTTTTTT. Residues: CATSLPGELFF.

The V gene is TRBV18, the J gene TRBJ1-3, with D maybe TRBD1 (6 bases). The germline V gene has CDR1 KGHSH and CDR2 LQKENI. The CDR3 contains 16 residues. With 2 bases removed from V and 4 bases from J, the gap between germline ends came to 15 bases. The CDR3 reads CASSPIPGQRGNTIYF. Here the CDR3 DNA reads TGTGCCAGCTCACCAATCCCCGGACAGCGGGGAAACACCATATATTTT.

The V and J genes are TRBV7-2 and TRBJ2-1; tentative D call: TRBD2 (5 bases). CDR1 SGHTA and CDR2 FQGNSA come from the germline V gene. V lost 4 bases to trimming and J lost 12 bases, with 7 bases between them. This CDR3 contains 10 residues. CDR3 DNA sequence: TGTGCCAGCAGCTCTCGGGGGCAGTTCTTC. Translation gives CASSSRGQFF.

V and J are TRBV5-5 and TRBJ1-5; 9 bases are shared with TRBD1. CDR3 length equals 14 residues. Looked up from germline, CDR1 is SGHKS and CDR2 is YYEKEE (reference sequence). The ends lost 3 bases at V and 5 bases at J; junction bases unmatched: 3. CDR3 loop: CASSSTGGDQPQHF. The CDR3 bases are TGTGCCAGCAGCTCGACAGGGGGGGATCAGCCCCAGCATTTT.